This paragraph covers one T cell receptor (beta chain) sequence. The data derive from a study of blood T cell repertoires in COVID-19. Study in general: Sample material is recorded as cDNA or gDNA derived from T cells, B-cell-depleted T cells, or PBMCs.

V shed 3 bases and J 5 bases; nucleotides not matched to a gene: 6. The germline CDR1 and CDR2 sequences are SGHTA and FQGTGA. This CDR3 contains 16 residues. The method was immunoSEQ multiplex PCR; TCRdb's version includes in-frame clones alone and lacks a portion of them. In the table there are a few hundred thousand clones, 80% to 90% of which are singletons. Sequencing was performed on peripheral blood. This TCR was sampled from a man over 45 with acute or convalescent COVID-19. V gene TRBV7-3 combines with J gene TRBJ2-2; 10 bases align to TRBD1. The CDR3 DNA reads TGTGCCAGCAGCTTGAAGCGGACAGGGGGGACCGGGGAGCTGTTTTTT. It is translated as CASSLKRTGGTGELFF.